This T cell receptor beta chain emerged from a study of cytomegalovirus exposure and HLA in healthy donors. Findings of the study overall: Cytomegalovirus association was listed for about 170 TCR beta chains.

A multiplex PCR was run with 60 Vbeta primers and 13 Jbeta primers. Authors' analysis steps: Among the unique TCR beta chains that a later analysis counted, about 81 million in all, some 10 million were shared. Assay used: immunoSEQ multiplex PCR; TCRdb lists only in-frame clones, some missing. V, J and clone size are those of that table, while D and trimming were read from the DNA. The profile shows tens of thousands of clones, 79% of them singletons. The ends lost 7 bases at V and 8 bases at J; junction bases unmatched: 9. The germline V gene encodes CDR1 SGDLS and CDR2 YYNGEE. The CDR3 is 14 amino acids. For this clone: Its cognate antigen is unknown.

Healthy bone marrow donors made up the donors. The receptor's source is a woman aged 25 to 39 in good health and CMV-seronegative. Material for sequencing was PBMCs. The chain couples TRBV9 to TRBJ1-4; the match to TRBD1 covers 9 bases. The CDR3 spells CASGTGQGGEKLFF. The CDR3 DNA is TGTGCCAGCGGAACGGGACAGGGAGGCGAAAAACTGTTTTTT.